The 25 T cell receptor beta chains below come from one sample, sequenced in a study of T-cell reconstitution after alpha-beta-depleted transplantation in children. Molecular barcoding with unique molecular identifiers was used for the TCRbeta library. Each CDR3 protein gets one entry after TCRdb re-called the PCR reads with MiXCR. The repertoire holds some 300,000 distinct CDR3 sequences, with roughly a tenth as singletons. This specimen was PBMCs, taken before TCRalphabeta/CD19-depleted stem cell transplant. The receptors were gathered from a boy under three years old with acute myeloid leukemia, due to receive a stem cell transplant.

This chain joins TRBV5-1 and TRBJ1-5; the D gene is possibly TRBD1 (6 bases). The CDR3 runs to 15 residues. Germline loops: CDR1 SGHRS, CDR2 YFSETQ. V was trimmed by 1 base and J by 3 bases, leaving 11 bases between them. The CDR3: CASSLSDSINQPQHF. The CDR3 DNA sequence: TGCGCCAGCAGCTTGTCGGACAGCATCAATCAGCCCCAGCATTTT.

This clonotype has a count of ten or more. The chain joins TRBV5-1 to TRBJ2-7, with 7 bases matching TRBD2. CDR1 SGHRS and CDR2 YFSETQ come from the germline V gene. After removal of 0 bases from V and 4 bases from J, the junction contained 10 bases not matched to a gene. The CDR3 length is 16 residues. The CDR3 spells CASSLGPGREGYEQYF. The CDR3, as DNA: TGCGCCAGCAGCTTGGGACCTGGCAGGGAGGGGTACGAGCAGTACTTC.

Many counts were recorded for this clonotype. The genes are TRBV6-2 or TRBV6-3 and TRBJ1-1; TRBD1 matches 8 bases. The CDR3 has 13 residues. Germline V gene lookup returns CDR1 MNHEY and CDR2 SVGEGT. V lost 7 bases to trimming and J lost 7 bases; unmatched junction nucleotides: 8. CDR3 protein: CASTRQGFSEAFF. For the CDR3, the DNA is TGTGCCAGCACCCGACAGGGGTTCAGTGAAGCTTTCTTT.

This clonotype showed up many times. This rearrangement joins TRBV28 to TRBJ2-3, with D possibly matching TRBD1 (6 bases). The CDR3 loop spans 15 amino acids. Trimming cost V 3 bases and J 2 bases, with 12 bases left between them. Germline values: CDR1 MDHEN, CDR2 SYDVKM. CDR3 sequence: CASSLSRGSTDTQYF. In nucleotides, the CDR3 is TGTGCCAGCAGTTTGAGCAGGGGATCCACAGATACGCAGTATTTT.

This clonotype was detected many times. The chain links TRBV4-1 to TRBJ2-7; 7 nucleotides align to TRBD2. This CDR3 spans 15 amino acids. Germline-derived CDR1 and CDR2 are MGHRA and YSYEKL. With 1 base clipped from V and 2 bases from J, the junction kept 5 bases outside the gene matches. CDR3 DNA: TGCGCCAGCAGCCAAGTGAGCGGGGTTGCCTACGAGCAGTACTTC. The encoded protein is CASSQVSGVAYEQYF.

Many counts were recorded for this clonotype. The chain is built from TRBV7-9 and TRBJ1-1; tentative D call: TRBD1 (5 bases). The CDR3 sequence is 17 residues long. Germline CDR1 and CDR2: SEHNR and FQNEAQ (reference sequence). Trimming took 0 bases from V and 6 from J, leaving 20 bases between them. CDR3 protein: CASSLATQTDYWAEAFF. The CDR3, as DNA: TGTGCCAGCAGCTTAGCGACCCAGACAGATTATTGGGCTGAAGCTTTCTTT.

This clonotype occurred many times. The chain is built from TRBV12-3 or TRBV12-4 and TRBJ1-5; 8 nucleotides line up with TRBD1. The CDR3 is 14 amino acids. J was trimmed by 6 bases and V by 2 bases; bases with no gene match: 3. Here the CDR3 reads CASSLQGAGQPQHF. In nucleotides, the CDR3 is TGTGCCAGCAGTTTACAGGGGGCGGGTCAGCCCCAGCATTTT.

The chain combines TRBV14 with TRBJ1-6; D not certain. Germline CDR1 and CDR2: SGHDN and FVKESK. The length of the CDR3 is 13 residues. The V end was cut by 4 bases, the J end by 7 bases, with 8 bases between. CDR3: CASSPFQNSPLHF. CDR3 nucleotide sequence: TGTGCCAGCAGCCCCTTTCAAAATTCACCCCTCCACTTT.

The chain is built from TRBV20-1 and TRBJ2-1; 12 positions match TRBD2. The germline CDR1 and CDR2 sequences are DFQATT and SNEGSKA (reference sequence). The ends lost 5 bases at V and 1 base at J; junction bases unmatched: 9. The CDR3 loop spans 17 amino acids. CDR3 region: CSAPPSGRASSYNEQFF. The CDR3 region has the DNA TGCAGTGCTCCACCTAGCGGGAGGGCTAGTTCCTACAATGAGCAGTTCTTC.

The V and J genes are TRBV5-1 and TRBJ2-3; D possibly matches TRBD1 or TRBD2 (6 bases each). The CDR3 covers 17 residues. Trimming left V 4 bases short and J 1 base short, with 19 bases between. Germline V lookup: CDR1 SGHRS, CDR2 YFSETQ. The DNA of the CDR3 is TGCGCCAGCAGCCCCCTGGTTCGGGGGCAAGGCACAGATACGCAGTATTTT. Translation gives CASSPLVRGQGTDTQYF.

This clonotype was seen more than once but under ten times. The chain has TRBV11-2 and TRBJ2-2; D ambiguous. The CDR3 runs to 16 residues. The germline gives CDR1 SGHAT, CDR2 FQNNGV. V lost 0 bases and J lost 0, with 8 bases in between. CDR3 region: CASSLDPEANTGELFF. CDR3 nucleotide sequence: TGTGCCAGCAGCTTAGACCCCGAGGCGAACACCGGGGAGCTGTTTTTT.

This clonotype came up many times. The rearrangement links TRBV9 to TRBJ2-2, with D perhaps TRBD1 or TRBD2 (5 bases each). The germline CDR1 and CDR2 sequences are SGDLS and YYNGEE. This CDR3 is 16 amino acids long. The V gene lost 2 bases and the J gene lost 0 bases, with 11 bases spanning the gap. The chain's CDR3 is CASSVPGTANTGELFF. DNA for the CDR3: TGTGCCAGCAGCGTGCCCGGGACGGCGAACACCGGGGAGCTGTTTTTT.

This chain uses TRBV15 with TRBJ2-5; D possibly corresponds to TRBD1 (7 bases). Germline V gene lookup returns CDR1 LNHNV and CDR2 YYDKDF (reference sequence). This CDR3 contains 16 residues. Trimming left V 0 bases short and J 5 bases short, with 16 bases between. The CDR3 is CATSREPQGGGETQYF. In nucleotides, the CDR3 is TGTGCCACCAGCAGAGAGCCTCAGGGGGGTGGTGAGACCCAGTACTTC.

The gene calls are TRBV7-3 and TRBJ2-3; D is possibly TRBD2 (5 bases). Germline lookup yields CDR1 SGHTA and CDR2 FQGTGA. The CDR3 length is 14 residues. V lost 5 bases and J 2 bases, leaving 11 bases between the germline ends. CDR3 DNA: TGTGCCAGCAGCCCTCGACGGGACACAGATACGCAGTATTTT. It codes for CASSPRRDTDTQYF.

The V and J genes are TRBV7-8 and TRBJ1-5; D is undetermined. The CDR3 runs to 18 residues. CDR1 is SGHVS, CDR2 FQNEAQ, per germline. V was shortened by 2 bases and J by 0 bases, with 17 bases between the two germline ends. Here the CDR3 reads CASSLRLAWADSNQPQHF. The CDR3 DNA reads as TGTGCCAGCAGCTTAAGGCTTGCGTGGGCGGATAGCAATCAGCCCCAGCATTTT.

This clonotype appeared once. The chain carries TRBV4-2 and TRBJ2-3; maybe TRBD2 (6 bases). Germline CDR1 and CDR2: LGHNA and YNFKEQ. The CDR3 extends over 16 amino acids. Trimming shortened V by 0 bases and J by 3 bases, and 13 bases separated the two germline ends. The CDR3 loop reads CASSQEGRTGTDTQYF. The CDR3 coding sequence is TGTGCCAGCAGCCAAGAAGGGAGGACTGGGACAGATACGCAGTATTTT.

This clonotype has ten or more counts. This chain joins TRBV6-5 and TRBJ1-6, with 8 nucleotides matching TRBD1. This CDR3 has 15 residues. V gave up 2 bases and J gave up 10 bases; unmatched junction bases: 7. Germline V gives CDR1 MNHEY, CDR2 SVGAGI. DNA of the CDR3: TGTGCCAGCAGTTACCTGTCAGGGGGCAACTCACCCCTCCACTTT. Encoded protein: CASSYLSGGNSPLHF.

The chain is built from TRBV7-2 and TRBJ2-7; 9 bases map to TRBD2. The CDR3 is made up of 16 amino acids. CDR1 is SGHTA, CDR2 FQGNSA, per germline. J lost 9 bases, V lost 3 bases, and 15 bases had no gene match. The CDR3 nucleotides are TGTGCCAGCAGCTTTGGGGGGAGTCGTAGCGGGAGTCGGCAGTACTTC. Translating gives CASSFGGSRSGSRQYF.

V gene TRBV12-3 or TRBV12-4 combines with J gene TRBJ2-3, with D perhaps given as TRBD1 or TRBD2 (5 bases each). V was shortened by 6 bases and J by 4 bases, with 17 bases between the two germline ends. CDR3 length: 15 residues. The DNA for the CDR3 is TGTGCCAGCAGAGGGACCTCCGAGGACCCAGATACGCAGTATTTT. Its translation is CASRGTSEDPDTQYF.

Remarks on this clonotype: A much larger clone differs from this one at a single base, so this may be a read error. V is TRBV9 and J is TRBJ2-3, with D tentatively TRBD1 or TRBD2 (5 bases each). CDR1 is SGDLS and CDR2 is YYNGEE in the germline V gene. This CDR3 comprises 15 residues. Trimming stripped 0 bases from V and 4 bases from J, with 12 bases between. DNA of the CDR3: TGTGCCAGCAGCGTAGGGAACAGGCGGGCAGATACGCAGTATTTT. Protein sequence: CASSVGNRRADTQYF. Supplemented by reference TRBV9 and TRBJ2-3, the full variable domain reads DSGVTQTPKHLITATGQRVTLRCSPRSGDLSVYWYQQSLDQGLQFLIQYYNGEERAKGNILERFSAQQFPDLHSELNLSSLELGDSALYFCASSVGNRRADTQYFGPGTRLTVL.

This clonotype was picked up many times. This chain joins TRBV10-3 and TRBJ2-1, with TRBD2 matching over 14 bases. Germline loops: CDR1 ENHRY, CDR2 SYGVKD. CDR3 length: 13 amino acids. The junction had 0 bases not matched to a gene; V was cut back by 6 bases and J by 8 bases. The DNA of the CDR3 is TGTGCCATCAGGACTAGCGGGAGGGATGAGCAGTTCTTC. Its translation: CAIRTSGRDEQFF.

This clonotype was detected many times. CDR3 nucleotides: TGCGCCAGCAGCTTCGGACAGGGAGGGTCTAATGAAAAACTGTTTTTT. It translates to CASSFGQGGSNEKLFF. This chain joins TRBV5-1 and TRBJ1-4; 8 bases agree with TRBD1. Germline-derived CDR1 and CDR2 are SGHRS and YFSETQ. Losses at the gene ends were 2 bases for V and 3 bases for J; bases not matched to a gene: 6. The CDR3 is made up of 16 amino acids. Full variable domain (rest looked up from reference TRBV5-1 and TRBJ1-4): KAGVTQTPRYLIKTRGQQVTLSCSPISGHRSVSWYQQTPGQGLQFLFEYFSETQRNKGNFPGRFSGRQFSNSRSEMNVSTLELGDSALYLCASSFGQGGSNEKLFFGSGTQLSVL.

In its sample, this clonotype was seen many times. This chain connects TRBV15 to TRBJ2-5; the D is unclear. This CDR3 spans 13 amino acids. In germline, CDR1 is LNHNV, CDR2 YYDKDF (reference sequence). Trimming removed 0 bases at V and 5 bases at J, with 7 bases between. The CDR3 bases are TGTGCCACCAGCAGAGAAGTCCGGGAGACCCAGTACTTC. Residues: CATSREVRETQYF. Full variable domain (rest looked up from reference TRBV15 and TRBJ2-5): DAMVIQNPRYQVTQFGKPVTLSCSQTLNHNVMYWYQQKSSQAPKLLFHYYDKDFNNEADTPDNFQSRRPNTSFCFLDIRSPGLGDTAMYLCATSREVRETQYFGPGTRLLVL.

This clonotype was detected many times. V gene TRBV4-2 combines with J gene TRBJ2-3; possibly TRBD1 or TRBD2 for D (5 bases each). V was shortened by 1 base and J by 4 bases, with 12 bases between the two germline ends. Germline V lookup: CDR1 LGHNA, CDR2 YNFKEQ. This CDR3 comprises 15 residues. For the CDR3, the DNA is TGTGCCAGCAGCCAAGCAGGGTCCGGGGCAGATACGCAGTATTTT. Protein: CASSQAGSGADTQYF.

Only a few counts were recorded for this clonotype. The DNA of the CDR3 is TGTGCCAGCAGCTTTAGGGACAGCCTGAACACCGGGGAGCTGTTTTTT. This sequence encodes CASSFRDSLNTGELFF. This chain links TRBV7-8 with TRBJ2-2; 7 positions match TRBD1. The CDR3 totals 16 residues. The germline V gene has CDR1 SGHVS and CDR2 FQNEAQ. V gave up 3 bases and J gave up 1 base; unmatched junction bases: 5.